This T cell receptor beta chain was recorded in a study of blood T cell repertoires in COVID-19. CDR3 length: 11 amino acids. CDR1 SQVTM and CDR2 ANQGSEA come from the germline V gene. The V end lost 4 bases, the J end lost 3 bases, and 5 bases lay between the germline ends. Profiled with immunoSEQ multiplex PCR; TCRdb holds only in-frame clones, not every one. The table lists roughly 100,000 clones, about 90% of them singletons. This rearrangement joins TRBV29-1 to TRBJ2-3; D uncertain. The receptor was derived from a man over 45 in a cohort sampled during active COVID-19. Sequences were obtained from peripheral blood. CDR3: CSVAATDTQYF. The CDR3 region has the DNA TGCAGCGTTGCAGCGACAGATACGCAGTATTTT.